The source of this TCR beta chain is a study of shared clonotypes between healthy human individuals. TCRdb keeps only in-frame clones here, not all; method: immunoSEQ multiplex PCR. Seen here are roughly 2 million clones, 95% observed once, and the top ten hold roughly 0.13%. CDR3 size: 12 residues. Germline loops: CDR1 PRHDT, CDR2 FYEKMQ (reference sequence). After removal of 2 bases from V and 15 bases from J, the junction contained 4 bases not matched to a gene. The sequencing input was naive CD4+ T cells sorted from blood. Subset noted: CD45RA+ positively selected. This sequence was found in a man aged 18 to 29 in good health. The genes are TRBV13 and TRBJ2-1; 10 positions match TRBD2. CDR3 coding DNA: TGTGCCAGCAGCTTACCGGGACTAGCGTCGTTCTTC. It encodes CASSLPGLASFF.